This TCR beta chain was profiled in a study of blood T cell repertoires in COVID-19. On the study more broadly: COVID-19 samples, acute and convalescent, were from the United States, Italy and Spain.

Assay: immunoSEQ multiplex PCR; the TCRdb copy retains only in-frame clones and omits some. The sample contains roughly 200,000 clones, 80% to 85% of which appear only once. Per the germline V gene, CDR1 is KGHSH and CDR2 is LQKENI. This CDR3 region has 13 residues. V was shortened by 2 bases and J by 4 bases, with 8 bases between the two germline ends. The sequenced material came from peripheral blood. This chain uses TRBV18 with TRBJ2-5; D gene unclear. This receptor was identified in a woman over 75 with active or convalescent COVID-19. In DNA, the CDR3 is TGTGCCAGCTCACCAACAATTCGAGAGACCCAGTACTTC. Translation gives CASSPTIRETQYF.